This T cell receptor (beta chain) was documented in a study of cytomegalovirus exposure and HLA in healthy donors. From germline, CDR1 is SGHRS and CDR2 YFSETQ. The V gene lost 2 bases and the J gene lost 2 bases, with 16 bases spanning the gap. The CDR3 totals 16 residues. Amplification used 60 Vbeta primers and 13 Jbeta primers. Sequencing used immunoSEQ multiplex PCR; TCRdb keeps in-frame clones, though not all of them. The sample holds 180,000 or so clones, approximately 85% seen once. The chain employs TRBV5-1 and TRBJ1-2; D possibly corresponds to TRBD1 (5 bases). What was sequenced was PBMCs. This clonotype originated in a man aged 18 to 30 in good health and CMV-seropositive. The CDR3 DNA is TGCGCCAGCAGCTTCAGGGTATCCCCCGTAAACTATGGCTACACCTTC. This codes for CASSFRVSPVNYGYTF.